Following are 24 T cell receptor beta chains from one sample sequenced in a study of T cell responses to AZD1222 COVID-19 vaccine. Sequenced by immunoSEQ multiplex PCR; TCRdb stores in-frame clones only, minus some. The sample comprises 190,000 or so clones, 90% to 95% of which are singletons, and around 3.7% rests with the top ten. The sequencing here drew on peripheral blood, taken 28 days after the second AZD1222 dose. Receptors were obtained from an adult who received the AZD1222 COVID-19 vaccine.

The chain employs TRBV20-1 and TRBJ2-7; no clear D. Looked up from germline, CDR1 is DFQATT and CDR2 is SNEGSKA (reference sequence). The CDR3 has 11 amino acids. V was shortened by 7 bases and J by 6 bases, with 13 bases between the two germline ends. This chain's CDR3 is CSVGSGSEQYF. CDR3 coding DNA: TGCAGTGTGGGAAGTGGCTCCGAGCAGTACTTC.

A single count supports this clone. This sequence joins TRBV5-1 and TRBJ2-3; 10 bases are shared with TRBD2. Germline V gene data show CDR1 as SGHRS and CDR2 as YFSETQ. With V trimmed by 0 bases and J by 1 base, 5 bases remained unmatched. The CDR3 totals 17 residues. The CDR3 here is CASSLVASGSGTDTQYF. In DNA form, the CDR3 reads TGCGCCAGCAGCTTGGTTGCTAGCGGGAGTGGCACAGATACGCAGTATTTT.

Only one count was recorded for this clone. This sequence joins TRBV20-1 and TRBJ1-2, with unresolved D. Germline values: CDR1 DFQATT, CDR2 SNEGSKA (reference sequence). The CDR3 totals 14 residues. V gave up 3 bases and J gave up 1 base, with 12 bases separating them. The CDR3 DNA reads TGCAGTGCTAGTGGTCAGGACCTTAACTATGGCTACACCTTC. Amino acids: CSASGQDLNYGYTF.

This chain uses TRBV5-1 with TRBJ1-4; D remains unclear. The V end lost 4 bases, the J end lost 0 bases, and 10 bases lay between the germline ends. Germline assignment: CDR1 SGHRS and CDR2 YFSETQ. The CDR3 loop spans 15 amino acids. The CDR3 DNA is TGCGCCAGCAGCCCATACGGGCCAACTAATGAAAAACTGTTTTTT. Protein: CASSPYGPTNEKLFF.

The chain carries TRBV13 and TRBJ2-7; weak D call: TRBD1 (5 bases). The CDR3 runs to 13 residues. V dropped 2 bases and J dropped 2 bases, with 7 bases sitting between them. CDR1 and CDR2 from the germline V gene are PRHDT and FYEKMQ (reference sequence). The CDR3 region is CASSLWGTYEQYF. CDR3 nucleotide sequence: TGTGCCAGCAGCTTATGGGGCACCTACGAGCAGTACTTC.

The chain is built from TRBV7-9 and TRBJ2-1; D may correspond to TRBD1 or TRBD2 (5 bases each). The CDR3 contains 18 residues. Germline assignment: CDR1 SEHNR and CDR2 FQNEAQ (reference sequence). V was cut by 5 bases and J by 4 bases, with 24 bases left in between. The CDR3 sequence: CASSQPPGTPGPYNEQFF. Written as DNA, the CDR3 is TGTGCCAGCAGCCAACCCCCCGGGACCCCAGGGCCTTACAATGAGCAGTTCTTC. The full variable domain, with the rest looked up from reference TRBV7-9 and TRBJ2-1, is DTGVSQNPRHKITKRGQNVTFRCDPISEHNRLYWYRQTLGQGPEFLTYFQNEAQLEKSRLLSDRFSAERPKGSFSTLEIQRTEQGDSAMYLCASSQPPGTPGPYNEQFFGPGTRLTVL.

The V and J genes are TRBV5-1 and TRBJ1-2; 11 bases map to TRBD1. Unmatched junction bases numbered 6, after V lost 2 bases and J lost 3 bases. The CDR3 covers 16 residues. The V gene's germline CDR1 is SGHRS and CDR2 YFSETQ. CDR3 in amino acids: CASSFDKGQGDYGYTF. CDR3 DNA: TGCGCCAGCAGCTTCGACAAGGGACAGGGGGACTATGGCTACACCTTC.

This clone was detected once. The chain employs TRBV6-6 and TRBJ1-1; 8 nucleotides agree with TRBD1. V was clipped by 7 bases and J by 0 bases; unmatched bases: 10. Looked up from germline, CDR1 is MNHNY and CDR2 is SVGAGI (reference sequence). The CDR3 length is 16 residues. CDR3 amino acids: CASNHRRTGLNTEAFF. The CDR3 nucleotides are TGTGCCAGCAACCACCGTCGGACAGGGTTGAACACTGAAGCTTTCTTT.

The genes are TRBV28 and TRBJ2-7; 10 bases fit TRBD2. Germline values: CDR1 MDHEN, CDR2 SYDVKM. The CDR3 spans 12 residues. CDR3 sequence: CTTSGTVREQYF. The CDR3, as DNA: TGTACCACTAGCGGGACGGTGCGCGAGCAGTACTTC.

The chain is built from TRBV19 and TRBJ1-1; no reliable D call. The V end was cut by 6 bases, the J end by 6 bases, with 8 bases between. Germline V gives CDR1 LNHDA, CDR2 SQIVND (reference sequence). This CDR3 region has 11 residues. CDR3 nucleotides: TGTGCCAGTAGGTTTAAGGCTGAAGCTTTCTTT. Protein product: CASRFKAEAFF.

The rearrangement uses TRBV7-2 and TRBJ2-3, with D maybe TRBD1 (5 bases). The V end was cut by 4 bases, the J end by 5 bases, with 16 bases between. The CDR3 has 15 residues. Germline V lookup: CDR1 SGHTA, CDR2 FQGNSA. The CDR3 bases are TGTGCCAGCAGCTCCACGGGTCGTCAGGGAGATACGCAGTATTTT. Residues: CASSSTGRQGDTQYF. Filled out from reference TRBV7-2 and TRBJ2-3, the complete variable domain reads GAGVSQSPSNKVTEKGKDVELRCDPISGHTALYWYRQSLGQGLEFLIYFQGNSAPDKSGLPSDRFSAERTGGSVSTLTIQRTQQEDSAVYLCASSSTGRQGDTQYFGPGTRLTVL.

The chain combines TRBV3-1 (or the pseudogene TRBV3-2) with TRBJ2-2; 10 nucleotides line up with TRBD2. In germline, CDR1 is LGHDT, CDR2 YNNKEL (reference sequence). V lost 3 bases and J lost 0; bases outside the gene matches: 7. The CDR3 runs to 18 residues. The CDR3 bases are TGTGCCAGCAGCCAGTCGGGACTAGCGATAACGAACACCGGGGAGCTGTTTTTT. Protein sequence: CASSQSGLAITNTGELFF.

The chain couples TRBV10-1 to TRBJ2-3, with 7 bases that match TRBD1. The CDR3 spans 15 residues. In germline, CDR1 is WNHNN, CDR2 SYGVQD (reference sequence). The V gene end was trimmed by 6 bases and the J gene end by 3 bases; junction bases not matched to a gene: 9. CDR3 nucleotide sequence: TGCGCCAGCAGGGAAGAACAGGGGACGACAGATACGCAGTATTTT. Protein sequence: CASREEQGTTDTQYF.

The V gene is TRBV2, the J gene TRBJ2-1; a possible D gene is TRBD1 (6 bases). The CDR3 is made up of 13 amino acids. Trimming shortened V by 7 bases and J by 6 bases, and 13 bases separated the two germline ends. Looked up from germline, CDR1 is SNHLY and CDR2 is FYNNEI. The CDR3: CASKQGGFNEQFF. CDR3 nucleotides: TGTGCCAGCAAACAGGGTGGGTTCAATGAGCAGTTCTTC.

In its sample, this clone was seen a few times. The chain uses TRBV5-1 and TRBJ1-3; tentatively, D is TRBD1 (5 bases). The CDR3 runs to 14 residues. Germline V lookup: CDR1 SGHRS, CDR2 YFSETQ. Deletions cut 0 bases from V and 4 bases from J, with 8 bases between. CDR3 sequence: CASSLAGQGNTIYF. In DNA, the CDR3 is TGCGCCAGCAGCTTGGCCGGACAAGGAAACACCATATATTTT.

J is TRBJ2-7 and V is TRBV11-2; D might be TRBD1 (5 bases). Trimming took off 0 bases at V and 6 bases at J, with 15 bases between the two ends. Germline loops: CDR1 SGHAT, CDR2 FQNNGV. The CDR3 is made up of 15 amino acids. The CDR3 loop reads CASSLDLRQGGEQYF. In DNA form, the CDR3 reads TGTGCCAGCAGCTTAGATTTAAGGCAGGGCGGCGAGCAGTACTTC.

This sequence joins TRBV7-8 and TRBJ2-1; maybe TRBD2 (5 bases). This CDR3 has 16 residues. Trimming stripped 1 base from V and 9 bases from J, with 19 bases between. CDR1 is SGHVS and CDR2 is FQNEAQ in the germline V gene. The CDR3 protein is CASSLVGLASPSEQFF. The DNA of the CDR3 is TGTGCCAGCAGCTTAGTGGGTCTGGCTAGCCCGAGTGAGCAGTTCTTC.

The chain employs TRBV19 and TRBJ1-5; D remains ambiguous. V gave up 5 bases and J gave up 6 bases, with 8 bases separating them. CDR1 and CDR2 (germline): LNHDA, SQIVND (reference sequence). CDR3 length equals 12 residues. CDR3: CASSVRVQPQHF. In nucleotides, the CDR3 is TGTGCCAGTAGTGTTCGGGTTCAGCCCCAGCATTTT.

The CDR3 loop reads CASSPRLAAAYNEQFF. CDR3 DNA sequence: TGCGCCAGCAGCCCCCGACTAGCGGCTGCCTACAATGAGCAGTTCTTC. The gene calls are TRBV4-1 and TRBJ2-1; 9 nucleotides line up with TRBD2. From germline, CDR1 is MGHRA and CDR2 YSYEKL. V shed 4 bases and J 2 bases; nucleotides not matched to a gene: 6. The CDR3 runs to 16 residues.

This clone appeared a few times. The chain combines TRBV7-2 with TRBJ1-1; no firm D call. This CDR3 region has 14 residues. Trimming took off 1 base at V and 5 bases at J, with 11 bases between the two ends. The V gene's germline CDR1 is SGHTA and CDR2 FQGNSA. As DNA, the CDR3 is TGTGCCAGCAGCTTAGTGGAGGGTAAGACTGAAGCTTTCTTT. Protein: CASSLVEGKTEAFF.

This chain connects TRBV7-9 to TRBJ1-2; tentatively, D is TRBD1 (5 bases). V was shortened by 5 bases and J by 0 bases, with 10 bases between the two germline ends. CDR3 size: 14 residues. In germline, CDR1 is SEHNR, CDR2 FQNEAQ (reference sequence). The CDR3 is CASSQGQSNYGYTF. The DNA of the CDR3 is TGTGCCAGCAGCCAGGGTCAATCTAACTATGGCTACACCTTC.

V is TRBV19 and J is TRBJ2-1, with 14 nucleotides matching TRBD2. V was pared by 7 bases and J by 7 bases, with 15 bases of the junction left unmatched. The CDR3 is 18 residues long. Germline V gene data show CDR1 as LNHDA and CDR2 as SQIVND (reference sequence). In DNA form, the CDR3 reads TGTGCCAGTACCCCAGACCTGGGACTAGCGGGAGTAGGAAATGAGCAGTTCTTC. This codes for CASTPDLGLAGVGNEQFF.

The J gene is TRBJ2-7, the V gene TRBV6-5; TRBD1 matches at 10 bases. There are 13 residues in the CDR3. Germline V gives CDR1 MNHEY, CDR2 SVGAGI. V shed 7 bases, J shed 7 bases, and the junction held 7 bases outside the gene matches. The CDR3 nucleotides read TGTGCCAGCACTCCGACAGGGGGCAAAGAGCAGTACTTC. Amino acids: CASTPTGGKEQYF.

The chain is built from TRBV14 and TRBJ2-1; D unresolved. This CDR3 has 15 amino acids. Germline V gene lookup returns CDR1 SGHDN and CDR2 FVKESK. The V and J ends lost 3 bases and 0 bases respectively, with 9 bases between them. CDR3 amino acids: CASSQGWSSYNEQFF. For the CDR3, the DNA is TGTGCCAGCAGCCAGGGGTGGAGCTCCTACAATGAGCAGTTCTTC.